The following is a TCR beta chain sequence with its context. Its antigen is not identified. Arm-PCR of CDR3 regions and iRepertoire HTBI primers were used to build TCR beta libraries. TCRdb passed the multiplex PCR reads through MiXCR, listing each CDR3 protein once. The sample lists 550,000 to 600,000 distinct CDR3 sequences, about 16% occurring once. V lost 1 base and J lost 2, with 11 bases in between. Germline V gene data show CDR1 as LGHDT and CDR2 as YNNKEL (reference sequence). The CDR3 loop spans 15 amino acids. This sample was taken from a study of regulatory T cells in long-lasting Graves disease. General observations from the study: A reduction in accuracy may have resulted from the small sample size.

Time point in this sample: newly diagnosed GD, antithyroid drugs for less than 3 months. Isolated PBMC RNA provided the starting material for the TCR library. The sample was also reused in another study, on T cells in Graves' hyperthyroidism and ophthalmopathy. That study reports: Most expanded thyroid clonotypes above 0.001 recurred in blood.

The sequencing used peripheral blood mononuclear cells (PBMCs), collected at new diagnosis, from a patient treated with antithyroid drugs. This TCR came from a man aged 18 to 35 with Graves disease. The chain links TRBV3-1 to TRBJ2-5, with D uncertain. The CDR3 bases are TGTGCCAGCAGCCAAGTCGGGTTGGGACAAGAGACCCAGTACTTC. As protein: CASSQVGLGQETQYF.